The entry below gives a single TCR beta chain sequence along with its context. What it recognizes is unknown. At a deep level, the assay was run. In the study's own analysis: Sequence data from immunoSEQ were junction-only and lacked quality scores; consequently, filtering differed. Measured with immunoSEQ multiplex PCR; TCRdb has only the in-frame clones, and not every one. From that table come the V and J calls and clone size; the DNA was used to work out D and trimming. This table holds around 2,000,000 clones, less than 95% found once. Only CD45RO-negative cells positively selected for CCR7 counted as naive CD8 cells, so terminally differentiated effector memory CD45RA+ cells were excluded. From germline, CDR1 is MNHEY and CDR2 SMNVEV (reference sequence). The CDR3 spans 12 residues. Trimming took 3 bases from V and 5 from J, leaving 5 bases between them. This specimen belongs to a study of shared clonotypes between healthy human individuals.

The study, taken as a whole, reports: Blood alone was sampled, and tissue repertoires likely differ. Memory subsets generally showed smaller estimated richness than naive subsets did.

The chain has TRBV27 and TRBJ2-1; D unclear. The receptor was derived from a man younger than 35 in good health. Input material: naive CD8+ T cells sorted from blood. The CDR3 nucleotides read TGTGCCAGCAGTTTCTTCGACAATGAGCAGTTCTTC. It is translated as CASSFFDNEQFF.